Each of the 29 T cell receptor beta chains below was sequenced from the same sample in a study of T cell clonality in common variable immunodeficiency. General study results and limits: Reportedly, TCR beta sequences from common variable immunodeficiency showed fewer deletions and N-nucleotide insertions.

Their target antigens are unknown. Generated by immunoSEQ multiplex PCR, the TCRdb table keeps only in-frame clones and is missing some. Found here are about 12,000 clones, no singletons; the ten largest cover approximately 7%. Specimen: peripheral blood mononuclear cells. These receptors were collected from a human donor with common variable immunodeficiency.

A word on this clone: The read ends 3 residues early relative to the CDR3; the germline J gene fills the gap. The gene calls are TRBV6-1 and TRBJ1-4; tentative D call: TRBD1 (5 bases). The CDR3 length is 13 residues. V was pared by 4 bases and J by 3 bases, with 6 bases between. Germline lookup yields CDR1 MNHNS and CDR2 SASEGT. The sequenced part of the CDR3 DNA is TGTGCCAGCAGTGGGGGGGCTAATGAAAAA. Translation gives CASSGGANEK. The CDR3 in its entirety is CASSGGANEKLFF.

The sample holds a few counts of this clone. CDR3 DNA, as far as it was read: TGTGCCAGCTCACCAGTGACGCCAGGGGGCTTCGATGAG. Protein sequence: CASSPVTPGGFDE. The full CDR3 protein is CASSPVTPGGFDEQFF. The chain combines TRBV18 with TRBJ2-1; the match to TRBD1 covers 8 bases. The CDR3 extends 3 residues past the end of the read, so its final part is completed from the germline J gene. Germline V gene sequence: CDR1 KGHSH, CDR2 LQKENI. Losses at the gene ends were 2 bases for V and 8 bases for J; bases not matched to a gene: 11. CDR3 length equals 16 residues.

This clone is labeled medium-sized. With the read ending 3 residues before the CDR3 end, the germline J gene is used to fill in that end. This rearrangement joins TRBV30 to TRBJ2-3; D gene ambiguous. With 3 bases removed from V and 5 bases from J, the gap between germline ends came to 9 bases. The CDR3 extends over 12 amino acids. The germline CDR1 and CDR2 sequences are GTSNPN and SVGIG (reference sequence). The CDR3 reads CAWRAVRDTQYF. The covered CDR3 bases are TGTGCCTGGAGGGCTGTACGAGATACG.

Of note for this clone: The read halts 3 residues ahead of the CDR3 end, with the missing end drawn from the germline J gene. The chain links TRBV7-8 to TRBJ2-1; perhaps TRBD2 as D (7 bases). The CDR3 has 17 amino acids. Trimming removed 7 bases at V and 1 base at J, with 20 bases between. Germline CDR1 and CDR2: SGHVS and FQNEAQ. The part of the CDR3 DNA that was read is TGTGCCAGCACCCGAGGGGGGGGGATGGGATCCTACAATGAG. It translates to CASTRGGGMGSYNE. The complete CDR3 protein is CASTRGGGMGSYNEQFF.

This clone was observed a few times. The read gets to within 3 residues of the CDR3 end, and the germline J gene fills in the rest. The gene calls are TRBV7-9 and TRBJ1-2; 8 nucleotides agree with TRBD1. V lost 3 bases and J lost 6; bases outside the gene matches: 0. The germline CDR1 and CDR2 sequences are SEHNR and FQNEAQ (reference sequence). There are 12 residues in the CDR3. The sequenced part of the CDR3 DNA is TGTGCCAGCAGCTTGGACAGGGATGGC. This encodes CASSLDRDG. The full CDR3 reads CASSLDRDGYTF.

As to this clone: The read ends 3 residues shy of where the CDR3 ends; the end is completed using the germline J gene. J is TRBJ2-5 and V is TRBV7-9; weak D call: TRBD2 (5 bases). The CDR3 covers 14 residues. Germline-derived CDR1 and CDR2 are SEHNR and FQNEAQ (reference sequence). V was shortened by 5 bases and J by 5 bases, with 15 bases between the two germline ends. The CDR3 sequence: CASSLTSSAETQYF. The DNA read from the CDR3 is TGTGCCAGCAGCCTCACTAGTTCCGCGGAGACC. Full variable domain (outside the CDR3, taken from reference TRBV7-9 and TRBJ2-5): DTGVSQNPRHKITKRGQNVTFRCDPISEHNRLYWYRQTLGQGPEFLTYFQNEAQLEKSRLLSDRFSAERPKGSFSTLEIQRTEQGDSAMYLCASSLTSSAETQYFGPGTRLLVL.

The table lists this clone with many counts. The read gets to within 3 residues of the CDR3 end, and the germline J gene fills in the rest. The chain joins TRBV20-1 to TRBJ2-5; D is uncertain. Trimming took 1 base from V and 7 from J, leaving 10 bases between them. The CDR3 length is 12 residues. Germline values: CDR1 DFQATT, CDR2 SNEGSKA (reference sequence). CDR3 DNA, as far as it was read: TGCAGTGCTAGAGCCACCCTCGGGACC. Residues: CSARATLGT. The whole CDR3 reads CSARATLGTQYF.

Ten or more counts support this clone. CDR3 protein: CASSLATGYGYTF. Incomplete CDR3 DNA: TGTGCCAGCAGCCTCGCTACGGGCTATGGC. V gene TRBV7-3 combines with J gene TRBJ1-2; unclear D gene. Read sequence stops 3 residues before the CDR3 end, and the germline J gene provides the missing end. The germline V gene encodes CDR1 SGHTA and CDR2 FQGTGA. The CDR3 totals 13 residues. Trimming removed 5 bases from V and 4 bases from J, with 11 bases in between.

This clone has a handful of counts. The CDR3 end is not reached by the read, which stops 3 residues before it; the germline J gene fills it in. The J gene is TRBJ2-2, the V gene TRBV5-1, with D possibly matching TRBD2 (5 bases). The V gene's germline CDR1 is SGHRS and CDR2 YFSETQ. CDR3 length equals 16 residues. V lost 0 bases to trimming and J lost 5 bases, with 14 bases between them. The CDR3 protein is CASSLDTLGTTGELFF. CDR3 DNA, as far as it was read: TGCGCCAGCAGCTTGGACACACTAGGAACGACCGGGGAG. Full variable domain (outside the CDR3, taken from reference TRBV5-1 and TRBJ2-2): KAGVTQTPRYLIKTRGQQVTLSCSPISGHRSVSWYQQTPGQGLQFLFEYFSETQRNKGNFPGRFSGRQFSNSRSEMNVSTLELGDSALYLCASSLDTLGTTGELFFGEGSRLTVL.

This clone has only a few counts. The missing CDR3 end, 3 residues past where the read stops, is filled in from the germline J gene. This chain connects TRBV6-1 to TRBJ1-6; D possibly corresponds to TRBD1 (6 bases). Germline CDR1 and CDR2: MNHNS and SASEGT. V was shortened by 3 bases and J by 4 bases, with 10 bases between the two germline ends. The CDR3 length is 15 residues. The part of the CDR3 DNA that was read is TGTGCCAGCAGTGAGGGGGCGCGATATAATTCACCC. Protein sequence: CASSEGARYNSP. The entire CDR3 reads CASSEGARYNSPLHF.

This clone has a handful of counts. The CDR3 end is not reached by the read, which stops 3 residues before it; the germline J gene fills it in. The chain carries TRBV7-6 and TRBJ2-3; D call uncertain. The length of the CDR3 is 12 residues. Germline values: CDR1 SGHVS, CDR2 FNYEAQ. The ends were cut back, 4 bases at V and 5 bases at J, with 7 bases in the middle. The CDR3 loop is CASSSKIDTQYF. CDR3 DNA (partial): TGTGCCAGCAGCTCCAAAATAGATACG. Full variable domain (outside the CDR3, taken from reference TRBV7-6 and TRBJ2-3): GAGVSQSPRYKVTKRGQDVALRCDPISGHVSLYWYRQALGQGPEFLTYFNYEAQQDKSGLPNDRFSAERPEGSISTLTIQRTEQRDSAMYRCASSSKIDTQYFGPGTRLTVL.

With regard to this clone: The CDR3 end lies 3 residues beyond the end of the read and is filled in from the germline J gene. The chain is built from TRBV7-9 and TRBJ2-7; D not resolved. Per the germline V gene, CDR1 is SEHNR and CDR2 is FQNEAQ (reference sequence). V shed 6 bases and J shed 6 bases, with 9 bases lying between them. This CDR3 is 11 amino acids long. CDR3 residues: CASSKSREQYF. The sequenced CDR3 bases are TGTGCCAGCAGTAAATCGCGCGAG.

In the case of this clone: The CDR3 end lies 3 residues beyond the end of the read and is filled in from the germline J gene. The chain is built from TRBV5-5 and TRBJ2-3, with a possible D match to TRBD1 (6 bases). CDR1 and CDR2 from the germline V gene are SGHKS and YYEKEE (reference sequence). The ends were cut back, 5 bases at V and 2 bases at J, with 12 bases in the middle. CDR3 size: 14 residues. The CDR3 sequence is CASRTGTFTDTQYF. The CDR3 bases that were read are TGTGCCAGCAGAACAGGGACATTCACAGATACG.

A few counts support this clone. The read stops 3 residues short of the end of the CDR3; the missing end is completed from the germline J gene. The J gene is TRBJ1-1, the V gene TRBV19; 11 bases agree with TRBD1. CDR3 size: 17 residues. Germline CDR1 and CDR2: LNHDA and SQIVND (reference sequence). Trimming removed 5 bases from V and 4 bases from J; junction bases left unmatched: 12. The part of the CDR3 DNA that was read is TGTGCCAGTAGTCCCCATGACCAAGGGACAGGGGGCACTGAA. As protein: CASSPHDQGTGGTE. The entire CDR3 sequence reads CASSPHDQGTGGTEAFF.

With respect to this clone: The read terminates 3 residues ahead of where the CDR3 ends, so the germline J gene completes it. The J gene is TRBJ1-2, the V gene TRBV7-9; D unclear. V dropped 6 bases and J dropped 4 bases, with 9 bases sitting between them. Germline values: CDR1 SEHNR, CDR2 FQNEAQ (reference sequence). The CDR3 runs to 12 residues. The CDR3 is CASRRGPYGYTF. The sequenced CDR3 bases are TGTGCCAGCAGGAGAGGGCCCTATGGC.

This clone was seen repeatedly, ten times or more. The missing CDR3 end, 3 residues past where the read stops, is filled in from the germline J gene. The J gene is TRBJ2-4, the V gene TRBV7-8; D possibly corresponds to TRBD1 (5 bases). This CDR3 region has 17 residues. Germline assignment: CDR1 SGHVS and CDR2 FQNEAQ. Trimming shortened V by 7 bases and J by 4 bases, and 23 bases separated the two germline ends. The CDR3 sequence is CASTSTRAGWGKNIQYF. The covered CDR3 bases are TGTGCCAGCACCTCCACCCGGGCAGGGTGGGGTAAAAACATT.

On this clone: The CDR3 is cut off 3 residues early in the read; its end comes from the germline J gene. The rearrangement uses TRBV18 and TRBJ1-2; TRBD1 agrees at 12 bases. This CDR3 comprises 15 residues. Germline CDR1 reads KGHSH; CDR2 reads LQKENI. The V gene end was trimmed by 3 bases and the J gene end by 7 bases; junction bases not matched to a gene: 6. CDR3 sequence reads: CASSPLGQGAPGYTF. CDR3 DNA, as far as it was read: TGTGCCAGCTCACCCCTGGGACAGGGGGCCCCTGGC.

This clone was seen a few times. The CDR3 end lies 3 residues beyond the end of the read and is filled in from the germline J gene. The genes are TRBV30 and TRBJ1-1; TRBD1 matches at 12 bases. CDR1 GTSNPN and CDR2 SVGIG come from the germline V gene (reference sequence). The CDR3 runs 14 residues. V was pared by 8 bases and J by 3 bases, with 7 bases of the junction left unmatched. This chain's CDR3 is CALLRDRGHTEAFF. CDR3 bases read: TGTGCCCTCCTTCGGGACAGGGGGCACACTGAA.

This clone has more than one count but fewer than ten. The read is 3 residues too short to cover the CDR3 end, so that end is filled in from the germline J gene. V gene TRBV20-1 combines with J gene TRBJ1-5; D perhaps matches TRBD1 (5 bases). The CDR3 loop spans 13 amino acids. CDR1 is DFQATT and CDR2 is SNEGSKA in the germline V gene (reference sequence). Deletions cut 3 bases from V and 5 bases from J, with 11 bases between. This chain's CDR3 is CSASGALYQPQHF. The CDR3 DNA, read in part, is TGCAGTGCTAGTGGGGCACTATATCAGCCC.

This clone was observed a few times. The CDR3 spells CAWSVEVRGNEQYF. CDR3 DNA (partial): TGTGCCTGGAGTGTAGAGGTCAGGGGAAACGAG. The chain carries TRBV30 and TRBJ2-7; the D gene is possibly TRBD1 (6 bases). The CDR3 end falls 3 residues outside the read, so it is completed with the germline J gene. CDR3 length: 14 residues. Germline CDR1 GTSNPN, CDR2 SVGIG (reference sequence). Deletions cut 0 bases from V and 5 bases from J, with 14 bases between.

As for this clone: The read ends 3 residues early relative to the CDR3; the germline J gene fills the gap. The V call is TRBV30, the J call TRBJ2-5, with a possible D match to TRBD2 (5 bases). Germline-derived CDR1 and CDR2 are GTSNPN and SVGIG (reference sequence). This CDR3 has 12 amino acids. Trimming took 3 bases from V and 5 from J, leaving 10 bases between them. The CDR3 spells CAWSRGWETQYF. The sequenced part of the CDR3 DNA is TGTGCCTGGAGCCGGGGTTGGGAGACC. The whole variable domain, filled in from reference TRBV30 and TRBJ2-5, reads SQTIHQWPATLVQPVGSPLSLECTVEGTSNPNLYWYRQAAGRGLQLLFYSVGIGQISSEVPQNLSASRPQDRQFILSSKKLLLSDSGFYLCAWSRGWETQYFGPGTRLLVL.

By share, this clone counts as medium-sized. The read ends 3 residues before the CDR3 terminus; that terminus is restored from the germline J gene. The chain couples TRBV27 to TRBJ1-6, with 7 bases that match TRBD1. The V and J ends lost 5 bases and 6 bases, in that order; junction bases with no gene match: 10. The CDR3 has 16 residues. Germline V gene data show CDR1 as MNHEY and CDR2 as SMNVEV (reference sequence). This CDR3 is CASSKPTGSFNSPLHF. The CDR3 DNA, read in part, is TGTGCCAGCAGTAAACCGACAGGGTCGTTTAATTCACCC.

About this clone itself: Coverage ceases 3 residues before the CDR3 finishes, and the germline J gene fills in the end. V gene TRBV2 combines with J gene TRBJ2-3; TRBD2 might be the D (5 bases). Deletions cut 6 bases from V and 3 bases from J, with 13 bases between. Germline V gene lookup returns CDR1 SNHLY and CDR2 FYNNEI. The CDR3 extends over 14 amino acids. CDR3 DNA, as far as it was read: TGTGCCAGCAGGCCGGGGTCCCGAACAGATACG. Residues: CASRPGSRTDT. The full CDR3 protein is CASRPGSRTDTQYF.

This clone was seen more than once but under ten times. Sequencing ends 3 residues short of the CDR3 end; the germline J gene provides the rest. The V gene is TRBV2, the J gene TRBJ1-4, with unresolved D. The CDR3 contains 16 residues. Trimming pared 4 bases from V and 6 bases from J, leaving 18 bases between. From germline, CDR1 is SNHLY and CDR2 FYNNEI. CDR3 bases read: TGTGCCAGCAGTGCGGCGGGGTGGGATTTGGATGAAAAA. The encoded protein is CASSAAGWDLDEK. The whole CDR3 region reads CASSAAGWDLDEKLFF.

This clone was seen only a few times. Coverage ceases 3 residues before the CDR3 finishes, and the germline J gene fills in the end. This sequence joins TRBV2 and TRBJ2-7, with D tentatively TRBD2 (5 bases). The CDR3 is made up of 12 amino acids. The germline V gene encodes CDR1 SNHLY and CDR2 FYNNEI. Trimming left V 6 bases short and J 0 bases short, with 6 bases between. CDR3 protein: CASRADSYEQYF. Partial CDR3 DNA: TGTGCCAGCAGAGCGGACTCCTACGAG.

This clone is labeled as medium-sized. The read terminates 3 residues ahead of where the CDR3 ends, so the germline J gene completes it. The chain is built from TRBV6-1 and TRBJ2-5; TRBD2 is a possible D gene (6 bases). CDR1 is MNHNS and CDR2 is SASEGT in the germline V gene. Trimming left V 4 bases short and J 4 bases short, with 13 bases between. The CDR3 consists of 14 residues. The covered CDR3 bases are TGTGCCAGCAGTGCGGGGGTCGGGGTAGAGACC. Translated, it gives CASSAGVGVET. The full CDR3 is CASSAGVGVETQYF.

With respect to this clone: Read data end 3 residues before the CDR3 end; the end is taken from the germline J gene. The chain joins TRBV20-1 to TRBJ2-7; D not certain. The germline CDR1 and CDR2 sequences are DFQATT and SNEGSKA (reference sequence). V lost 1 base, J lost 4 bases, and 11 bases lay in between. The CDR3 spans 13 residues. The CDR3 bases that were read are TGCAGTGCTAGAGGGCTAGTTCGTTACGAG. Translation: CSARGLVRYE. The CDR3 in its entirety is CSARGLVRYEQYF.

This clone has only a few counts. The sequenced fragment ends 3 residues before the CDR3 boundary, so the rest is inferred from the germline J gene. The genes are TRBV7-2 and TRBJ1-2, with 10 bases lining up with TRBD1. This CDR3 is built from 13 residues. Germline values: CDR1 SGHTA, CDR2 FQGNSA. The CDR3 DNA, read in part, is TGTGCCAGCACACTTGGACAGGGGGAGGGC. Its protein is CASTLGQGEG. The full CDR3 protein is CASTLGQGEGYTF.

Comments on this clone: Coverage ceases 3 residues before the CDR3 finishes, and the germline J gene fills in the end. The chain combines TRBV5-1 with TRBJ2-2, with D uncertain. The ends were cut back, 0 bases at V and 5 bases at J, with 17 bases in the middle. The V gene's germline CDR1 is SGHRS and CDR2 YFSETQ. The CDR3 contains 17 residues. This CDR3 reads CASSLVSGVGITGELFF. The CDR3 bases that were read are TGCGCCAGCAGCTTGGTCTCAGGCGTCGGCATAACCGGGGAG.